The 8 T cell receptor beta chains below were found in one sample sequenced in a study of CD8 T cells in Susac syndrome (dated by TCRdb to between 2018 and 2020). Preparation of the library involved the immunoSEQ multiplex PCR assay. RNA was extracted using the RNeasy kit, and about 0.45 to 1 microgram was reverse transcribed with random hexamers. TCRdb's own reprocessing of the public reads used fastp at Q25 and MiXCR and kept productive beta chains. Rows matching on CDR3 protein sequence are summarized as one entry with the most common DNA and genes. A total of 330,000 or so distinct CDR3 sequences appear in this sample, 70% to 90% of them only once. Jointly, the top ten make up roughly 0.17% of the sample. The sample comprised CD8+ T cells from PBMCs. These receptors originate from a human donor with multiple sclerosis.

This CDR3 is CASSQSRTTGELFF. In DNA, the CDR3 is TGCGCCAGCAGCCAGTCTAGGACCACCGGGGAGCTGTTTTTT. The chain couples TRBV4-3 to TRBJ2-2; D ambiguous. V dropped 3 bases and J dropped 4 bases, with 9 bases sitting between them. This CDR3 is built from 14 residues. CDR1 is LGHNA, CDR2 YSLEER, per germline.

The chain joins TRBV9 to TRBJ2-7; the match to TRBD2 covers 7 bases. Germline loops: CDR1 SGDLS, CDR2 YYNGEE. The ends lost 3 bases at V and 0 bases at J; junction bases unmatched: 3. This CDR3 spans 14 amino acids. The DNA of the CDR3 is TGTGCCAGCAGCGCTAGCGGAACCTCCTACGAGCAGTACTTC. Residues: CASSASGTSYEQYF.

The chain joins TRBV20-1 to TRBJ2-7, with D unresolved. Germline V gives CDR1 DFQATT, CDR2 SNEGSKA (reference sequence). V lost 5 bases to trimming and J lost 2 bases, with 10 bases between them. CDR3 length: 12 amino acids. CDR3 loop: CSALTETYEQYF. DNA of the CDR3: TGCAGTGCTCTCACGGAGACCTACGAGCAGTACTTC.

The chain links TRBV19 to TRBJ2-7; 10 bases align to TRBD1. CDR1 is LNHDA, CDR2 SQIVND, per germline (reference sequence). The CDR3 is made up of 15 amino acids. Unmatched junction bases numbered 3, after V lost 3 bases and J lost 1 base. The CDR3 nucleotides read TGTGCCAGTAGTATCGGGACAGGGGTTTCCTACGAGCAGTACTTC. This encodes CASSIGTGVSYEQYF.

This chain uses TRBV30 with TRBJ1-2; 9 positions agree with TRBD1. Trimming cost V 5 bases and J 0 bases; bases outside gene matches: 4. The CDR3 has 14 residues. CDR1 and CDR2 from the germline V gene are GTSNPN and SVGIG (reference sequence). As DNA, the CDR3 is TGTGCCTGGGGTGACAGGGGGGCTAACTATGGCTACACCTTC. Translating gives CAWGDRGANYGYTF.

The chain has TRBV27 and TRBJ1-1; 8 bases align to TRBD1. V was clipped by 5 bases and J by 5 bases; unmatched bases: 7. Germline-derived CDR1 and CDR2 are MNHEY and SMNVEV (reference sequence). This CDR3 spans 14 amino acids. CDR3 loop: CASSPTGGLTEAFF. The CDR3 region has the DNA TGTGCCAGCAGTCCAACAGGGGGTTTGACTGAAGCTTTCTTT.

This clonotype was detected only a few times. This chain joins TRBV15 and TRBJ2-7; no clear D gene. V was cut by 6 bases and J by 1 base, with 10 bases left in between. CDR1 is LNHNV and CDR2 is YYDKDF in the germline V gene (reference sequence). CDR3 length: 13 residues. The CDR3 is CATSIMRSYEQYF. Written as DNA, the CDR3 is TGTGCCACCAGTATAATGAGATCCTACGAGCAGTACTTC.

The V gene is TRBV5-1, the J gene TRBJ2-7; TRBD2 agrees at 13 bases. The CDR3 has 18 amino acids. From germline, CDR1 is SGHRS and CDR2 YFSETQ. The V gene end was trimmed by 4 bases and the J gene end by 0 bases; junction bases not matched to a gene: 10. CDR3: CASSLRLAGGQSSYEQYF. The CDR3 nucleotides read TGCGCCAGCAGCCTGCGACTAGCGGGAGGACAGAGCTCCTACGAGCAGTACTTC. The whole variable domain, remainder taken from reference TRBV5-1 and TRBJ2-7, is KAGVTQTPRYLIKTRGQQVTLSCSPISGHRSVSWYQQTPGQGLQFLFEYFSETQRNKGNFPGRFSGRQFSNSRSEMNVSTLELGDSALYLCASSLRLAGGQSSYEQYFGPGTRLTVT.